This entry lists 29 T cell receptor beta chains sequenced from one sample in a study of T cells after posttransplantation cyclophosphamide. The naive gate required viable CD3+CD4+ or CD3+CD8+ cells with CCR7+CD45RA+CD45RO-CD95-CD27+CD28+ phenotype. Generated by immunoSEQ multiplex PCR, the TCRdb table keeps only in-frame clones and is missing some. The repertoire holds around 31,000 clones, with 91% as singletons. The sequenced material came from naive CD4+ T cells sorted from blood. The receptors derive from a man under 40 in good health and a related stem cell transplant donor.

CDR3 DNA: TGTGCCAGCAGCTTGGCCCGACGCGGGGCAGATACGCAGTATTTT. Its translation: CASSLARRGADTQYF. This sequence joins TRBV5-4 and TRBJ2-3; maybe TRBD2 (6 bases). The CDR3 contains 15 residues. The germline gives CDR1 SGHNT, CDR2 YYREEE (reference sequence). With 0 bases removed from V and 4 bases from J, the gap between germline ends came to 12 bases.

The V and J genes are TRBV6-5 and TRBJ2-7; TRBD1 aligns across 8 bases. CDR3 length equals 12 residues. V lost 5 bases, J lost 9 bases, and 6 bases stayed unmatched. Germline V gene data show CDR1 as MNHEY and CDR2 as SVGAGI. The CDR3 DNA sequence: TGTGCCAGCAGTCAAGGACAGGGTGGGCAGTACTTC. It codes for CASSQGQGGQYF.

The genes are TRBV7-8 and TRBJ1-2; possible D gene TRBD1, 5 bases. V lost 5 bases and J lost 4, with 11 bases in between. The CDR3 is 13 amino acids. The V gene's germline CDR1 is SGHVS and CDR2 FQNEAQ. The CDR3 DNA reads as TGTGCCAGCAGCAATCAGGGTTTCTATGGCTACACCTTC. Amino acids: CASSNQGFYGYTF.

This chain joins TRBV9 and TRBJ2-1; D is undetermined. Germline V CDR1 and CDR2: SGDLS, YYNGEE. Deletions cut 0 bases from V and 3 bases from J, with 7 bases between. The CDR3 length is 14 residues. The CDR3 DNA is TGTGCCAGCAGCGTAGGGTCAGGCTACAATGAGCAGTTCTTC. Translating gives CASSVGSGYNEQFF.

This clone was counted a single time. CDR3 in DNA: TGCGCCAGCAGCTTAACTACAGAGACCCAGTACTTC. It yields the protein CASSLTTETQYF. This sequence joins TRBV5-1 and TRBJ2-5; D is uncertain. Trimming took 2 bases from V and 4 from J, leaving 6 bases between them. CDR1 and CDR2 (germline): SGHRS, YFSETQ. CDR3 length: 12 residues.

V and J are TRBV19 and TRBJ1-1; 8 nucleotides match TRBD1. V lost 8 bases and J lost 3; bases outside the gene matches: 8. The CDR3 extends over 14 amino acids. Per the germline V gene, CDR1 is LNHDA and CDR2 is SQIVND (reference sequence). The CDR3 sequence: CASDRTDRDTEAFF. DNA of the CDR3: TGTGCCAGTGACCGAACGGACAGGGACACTGAAGCTTTCTTT. Looking up the rest from reference TRBV19 and TRBJ1-1 gives the full variable domain: DGGITQSPKYLFRKEGQNVTLSCEQNLNHDAMYWYRQDPGQGLRLIYYSQIVNDFQKGDIAEGYSVSREKKESFPLTVTSAQKNPTAFYLCASDRTDRDTEAFFGQGTRLTVV.

The rearrangement uses TRBV18 and TRBJ1-6; weak D call: TRBD1 (5 bases). The V gene lost 1 base and the J gene lost 8 bases, with 15 bases spanning the gap. Germline-derived CDR1 and CDR2 are KGHSH and LQKENI. The CDR3 sequence is 16 residues long. The CDR3 DNA follows: TGTGCCAGCTCACCACTGGGAGGGACCGGGGATTCACCCCTCCACTTT. Protein sequence: CASSPLGGTGDSPLHF.

This clone was recorded a few times. This chain joins TRBV10-1 and TRBJ1-4, with D uncertain. The V gene lost 7 bases and the J gene lost 0 bases, with 15 bases spanning the gap. Germline V gene lookup returns CDR1 WNHNN and CDR2 SYGVQD (reference sequence). This CDR3 has 16 amino acids. CDR3 sequence reads: CASTPIPQATNEKLFF. CDR3 in DNA: TGCGCCAGCACCCCTATCCCTCAGGCAACTAATGAAAAACTGTTTTTT.

J is TRBJ1-2 and V is TRBV6-5; TRBD1 is a possible D gene (5 bases). Germline V gene data show CDR1 as MNHEY and CDR2 as SVGAGI. The CDR3 runs 13 residues. The V end lost 2 bases, the J end lost 12 bases, and 16 bases lay between the germline ends. The CDR3 here is CASSYRRDSWHTF. The CDR3, as DNA: TGTGCCAGCAGTTACCGGCGGGACTCCTGGCACACCTTC.

The chain couples TRBV28 to TRBJ2-5; TRBD1 agrees at 10 bases. There are 14 residues in the CDR3. With 7 bases clipped from V and 4 bases from J, the junction kept 6 bases outside the gene matches. The germline V gene encodes CDR1 MDHEN and CDR2 SYDVKM. CDR3 sequence: CASTPTGGTETQYF. The CDR3 DNA is TGTGCCAGCACCCCGACAGGGGGCACAGAGACCCAGTACTTC. Based on the CDR3 plus reference TRBV28 and TRBJ2-5, the full variable domain is DVKVTQSSRYLVKRTGEKVFLECVQDMDHENMFWYRQDPGLGLRLIYFSYDVKMKEKGDIPEGYSVSREKKERFSLILESASTNQTSMYLCASTPTGGTETQYFGPGTRLLVL.

The chain couples TRBV18 to TRBJ2-3; D gene ambiguous. The CDR3 totals 16 residues. The ends were cut back, 0 bases at V and 0 bases at J, with 10 bases in the middle. The germline CDR1 and CDR2 sequences are KGHSH and LQKENI. The CDR3 here is CASSPPVQPSTDTQYF. The CDR3 DNA reads TGTGCCAGCTCACCACCGGTACAGCCAAGCACAGATACGCAGTATTTT.

This chain connects TRBV6-5 to TRBJ1-2, with D possibly being TRBD1 (5 bases). The V and J ends lost 5 bases and 7 bases respectively, with 14 bases between them. Germline V gene lookup returns CDR1 MNHEY and CDR2 SVGAGI. The CDR3 contains 13 residues. This chain's CDR3 is CASSPPGVAGYTF. The CDR3 coding sequence is TGTGCCAGCAGTCCCCCGGGGGTAGCTGGCTACACCTTC.

This rearrangement joins TRBV10-3 to TRBJ2-1; 7 bases line up with TRBD2. Germline V gene data show CDR1 as ENHRY and CDR2 as SYGVKD. V dropped 8 bases and J dropped 7; count of bases not matched to a gene: 11. This CDR3 is 14 amino acids long. The CDR3: CAIQKGGGLNEQFF. CDR3 coding DNA: TGTGCCATCCAAAAGGGCGGGGGACTGAATGAGCAGTTCTTC.

The gene calls are TRBV6-6 and TRBJ2-2; perhaps TRBD2 as D (7 bases). The CDR3 is 14 amino acids. CDR1 is MNHNY and CDR2 is SVGAGI in the germline V gene (reference sequence). V was trimmed by 9 bases and J by 3 bases, leaving 14 bases between them. The CDR3 DNA follows: TGTGCCAGTTCCCGGGGGGCGGACACCGGGGAGCTGTTTTTT. Translation gives CASSRGADTGELFF.

The gene calls are TRBV11-2 and TRBJ2-4, with TRBD1 matching 7 bases. This CDR3 spans 17 amino acids. Unmatched junction bases numbered 8, after V lost 3 bases and J lost 0 bases. Germline CDR1 and CDR2: SGHAT and FQNNGV. CDR3 sequence (DNA): TGTGCCAGCAGCTTCCTCCTAGGGGACAGAGCCAAAAACATTCAGTACTTC. Translated: CASSFLLGDRAKNIQYF.

On this clone itself: A read error may produce the germline difference seen at one junction end. The rearrangement links TRBV11-2 to TRBJ2-5; 7 bases line up with TRBD2. The CDR3 runs 17 residues. In germline, CDR1 is SGHAT, CDR2 FQNNGV. CDR3 loop: CASSLGAQTSVQETQYF. CDR3 sequence (DNA): TGTGCCAGCAGTTTAGGGGCGCAAACTAGCGTCCAAGAGACCCAGTACTTC.

The chain links TRBV6-1 to TRBJ1-6, with 8 bases fitting TRBD1. V was pared by 4 bases and J by 10 bases, with 9 bases of the junction left unmatched. The CDR3 length is 15 residues. Germline V lookup: CDR1 MNHNS, CDR2 SASEGT. The CDR3 loop reads CASSVKGQGLSPLHF. CDR3 in DNA: TGTGCCAGCAGTGTCAAAGGACAGGGTTTATCACCCCTCCACTTT.

This clone was seen a single time. V usage is TRBV18 and J usage is TRBJ1-1; D is ambiguous. CDR1 KGHSH and CDR2 LQKENI come from the germline V gene. The CDR3 contains 14 residues. The V end lost 3 bases, the J end lost 3 bases, and 11 bases lay between the germline ends. CDR3: CASSPYGEDTEAFF. The CDR3 region has the DNA TGTGCCAGCTCACCTTACGGGGAGGACACTGAAGCTTTCTTT.

V is TRBV6-5 and J is TRBJ1-1; TRBD1 matches at 9 bases. The V and J ends lost 8 bases and 5 bases, in that order; junction bases with no gene match: 12. The CDR3 length is 15 residues. The germline CDR1 and CDR2 sequences are MNHEY and SVGAGI. The CDR3 DNA is TGTGCCAGCCTCGCCGGGACAGGGCTATATACTGAAGCTTTCTTT. It yields the protein CASLAGTGLYTEAFF.

This clone is a singleton in its sample. This chain connects TRBV25-1 to TRBJ2-1, with D possibly matching TRBD2 (6 bases). Germline CDR1 reads MGHDK; CDR2 reads SYGVNS. V lost 8 bases and J 2 bases, leaving 13 bases between the germline ends. The CDR3 is 14 amino acids. CDR3 sequence (DNA): TGTGCCAGCGGGAGGACTCCTCCCTACAATGAGCAGTTCTTC. Translation gives CASGRTPPYNEQFF.

The J gene is TRBJ2-3, the V gene TRBV6-5; TRBD2 aligns across 8 bases. The CDR3 length is 14 residues. Germline assignment: CDR1 MNHEY and CDR2 SVGAGI. Trimming took 6 bases from V and 4 from J; bases not matched to a gene: 6. The CDR3 protein is CASRFGGGSDTQYF. As DNA, the CDR3 is TGTGCCAGCAGGTTCGGGGGGGGTTCAGATACGCAGTATTTT.

The chain employs TRBV29-1 and TRBJ2-3, with TRBD1 matching 7 bases. The CDR3 extends over 15 amino acids. With V trimmed by 5 bases and J by 6 bases, 14 bases remained unmatched. Germline-derived CDR1 and CDR2 are SQVTM and ANQGSEA. The CDR3, as DNA: TGCAGCGTTACCCGGGACAGACATTCGGGCGATACGCAGTATTTT. It yields the protein CSVTRDRHSGDTQYF.

In DNA form, the CDR3 reads TGTGCTAGTGGTTTGGTAGTTGCGGGACTTCGCACAGATACGCAGTATTTT. It is translated as CASGLVVAGLRTDTQYF. The chain employs TRBV12-5 and TRBJ2-3; weak D call: TRBD2 (6 bases). V was cut by 0 bases and J by 1 base, with 14 bases left in between. From germline, CDR1 is LGHNT and CDR2 FRNRAP. The CDR3 runs 17 residues.

The chain links TRBV5-4 to TRBJ2-5; no firm D call. There are 12 residues in the CDR3. CDR1 SGHNT and CDR2 YYREEE come from the germline V gene (reference sequence). Between the trimmed V and J ends, which lost 2 bases and 2 bases, there was a span of 4 bases. The CDR3 here is CASSLAQETQYF. The CDR3 region has the DNA TGTGCCAGCAGCTTAGCGCAAGAGACCCAGTACTTC.

This clone was seen once. This rearrangement joins TRBV7-9 to TRBJ2-1; D is ambiguous. CDR1 and CDR2 from the germline V gene are SEHNR and FQNEAQ (reference sequence). Trimming removed 3 bases from V and 6 bases from J, with 24 bases in between. The CDR3 is made up of 18 amino acids. As DNA, the CDR3 is TGTGCCAGCAGCTTGATCGTAGGTAGCTTCCCTCGAAGCAATGAGCAGTTCTTC. It translates to CASSLIVGSFPRSNEQFF.

The V gene is TRBV4-2, the J gene TRBJ2-5, with TRBD2 identical over 9 bases. The CDR3 runs to 16 residues. With V trimmed by 0 bases and J by 5 bases, 7 bases remained unmatched. In germline, CDR1 is LGHNA, CDR2 YNFKEQ. The CDR3 DNA reads as TGTGCCAGCAGCCAAGATCGCGGGGGGGCCTGGGAGACCCAGTACTTC. It codes for CASSQDRGGAWETQYF.

V usage is TRBV6-5 and J usage is TRBJ2-7, with a tentative D call TRBD2 (5 bases). CDR1 is MNHEY and CDR2 is SVGAGI in the germline V gene. CDR3 length equals 11 residues. Trimming pared 2 bases from V and 7 bases from J, leaving 6 bases between. CDR3 region: CASSYRGEQYF. DNA for the CDR3: TGTGCCAGCAGTTACAGAGGGGAGCAGTACTTC.

V is TRBV9 and J is TRBJ2-7, with 7 bases that match TRBD1. The junction had 6 bases not matched to a gene; V was cut back by 0 bases and J by 6 bases. The CDR3 is 14 residues long. Germline V CDR1 and CDR2: SGDLS, YYNGEE. The CDR3 nucleotides are TGTGCCAGCAGCGTAGTTGAGGGGGCGGGCGAGCAGTACTTC. Its protein product is CASSVVEGAGEQYF.

This clone was seen a single time. This chain connects TRBV6-1 to TRBJ2-7; TRBD2 is a possible D gene (7 bases). This CDR3 has 14 residues. Germline V gives CDR1 MNHNS, CDR2 SASEGT. Trimming stripped 8 bases from V and 1 base from J, with 15 bases between. The CDR3 spells CASLREGDSYEQYF. For the CDR3, the DNA is TGTGCCAGCTTAAGGGAGGGGGATTCCTACGAGCAGTACTTC.